A selection of T cell receptor beta chains follows, all from one sample in a study of blood T cell repertoires in COVID-19. Sequencing was performed with immunoSEQ multiplex PCR; in TCRdb, only in-frame clones are kept and a portion is missing. This sample has under 300,000 clones, with roughly 90% found just once. Sequenced material: peripheral blood. The receptors come from a woman aged 25 to 39 with COVID-19, enrolled during active disease. Both conserved end residues are part of each CDR3. The order of the fields is CDR3 length, D gene, clone size, V gene, J gene, CDR3 DNA, CDR3 protein. The D gene is left open where the match is weak. Clone size is given for some rows only: seen once, a few or many times, or a class if the clone is expanded.

14	.	.	TRBV29-1	TRBJ2-5	TGCAGCGTTGAAGCGCGGTTCTCCCAAGAGACCCAGTACTTC	CSVEARFSQETQYF
12	.	.	TRBV2	TRBJ2-1	TGTGCCAGCAGTGGACTAGTTTGGGAGCAGTTCTTC	CASSGLVWEQFF
15	TRBD1	few	TRBV7-8	TRBJ1-5	TGTGCCAGCAGCTGGACAGGGTTGAGCAATCAGCCCCAGCATTTT	CASSWTGLSNQPQHF
14	.	once	TRBV5-1	TRBJ2-7	TGCGCCAGCAGCCAGAGACACGCCGAAGTCGAGCAGTACTTC	CASSQRHAEVEQYF
12	.	few	TRBV5-4	TRBJ1-1	TGTGCCAGCAGCGTGTTAAACACTGAAGCTTTCTTT	CASSVLNTEAFF
15	TRBD1	.	TRBV29-1	TRBJ1-1	TGCAGCGTGGCAGGGGGTATAGGAAAAGGCACTGAAGCTTTCTTT	CSVAGGIGKGTEAFF
13	TRBD2	.	TRBV5-1	TRBJ2-7	TGCGCCAGCAGCCCGGGACTAGGCTACGAGCAGTACTTC	CASSPGLGYEQYF
14	.	.	TRBV4-1	TRBJ2-7	TGCGCCAGCAGCCAAGTTTGGGTCGGGTACGAGCAGTACTTC	CASSQVWVGYEQYF
14	TRBD1	.	TRBV19	TRBJ2-7	TGTGCCAGCGGGGACAGGGGGGTTTCCTACGAGCAGTACTTC	CASGDRGVSYEQYF
16	TRBD2	.	TRBV29-1	TRBJ2-3	TGCAGCGTTATTCAGTTCCTAGCGGGGGAAGAAGATACGCAGTATTTT	CSVIQFLAGEEDTQYF
15	.	.	TRBV11-2	TRBJ2-7	TGTGCCAGCAGCTTTTATACGGACAGCTCCTACGAGCAGTACTTC	CASSFYTDSSYEQYF
13	.	.	TRBV18	TRBJ1-4	TGTGCCAGCTCACCAGTCCCTTTTCAAAAACTGTTTTTT	CASSPVPFQKLFF
14	TRBD1	.	TRBV19	TRBJ2-2	TGTGCCACTAAGACAGGGGACTTCACCGGGGAGCTGTTTTTT	CATKTGDFTGELFF
15	.	.	TRBV6-5	TRBJ2-3	TGTGCCAGCAGAAGATCAGGGTACAGCACAGATACGCAGTATTTT	CASRRSGYSTDTQYF
14	.	.	TRBV6-5	TRBJ1-4	TGTGCCAGTACAGGGACGGCAACTAATGAAAAACTGTTTTTT	CASTGTATNEKLFF
19	.	.	TRBV7-9	TRBJ2-2	TGTGCCAGCAGCTTAAGTAGAGGAAGGGGATTCGCGAACACCGGGGAGCTGTTTTTT	CASSLSRGRGFANTGELFF
17	TRBD2	.	TRBV5-6	TRBJ2-2	TGTGCCAGCAGCTTGCTAGCGGGGGGGCTCGACACCGGGGAGCTGTTTTTT	CASSLLAGGLDTGELFF
14	TRBD1	.	TRBV4-1	TRBJ1-2	TGCGCCAGCAGCCATACCGGGACAGAGGATGGCTACACCTTC	CASSHTGTEDGYTF
13	TRBD1	.	TRBV19	TRBJ1-5	TGTGCCTCCGGGCAGGGGGCATGGCAGCCCCAGCATTTT	CASGQGAWQPQHF
13	.	.	TRBV12-3/TRBV12-4	TRBJ2-2	TGTGCCAGCAGGCTCGGGGGTGCCGGGGAGCTGTTTTTT	CASRLGGAGELFF
14	.	.	TRBV28	TRBJ1-4	TGTGCCAGCAGCCCAGATGGGGGGGGTGAAAAACTGTTTTTT	CASSPDGGGEKLFF
13	.	once	TRBV10-1	TRBJ2-1	TGCGCCAGCGCCAAGAGCTCCTACAATGAGCAGTTCTTC	CASAKSSYNEQFF
16	TRBD2	.	TRBV18	TRBJ2-1	TGTGCCAGCTCACTAATGGGACTAGCGGGGAACAATGAGCAGTTCTTC	CASSLMGLAGNNEQFF
13	.	.	TRBV12-3/TRBV12-4	TRBJ2-7	TGTGCCAGCAGTTTAGACACATACTACGAGCAGTACTTC	CASSLDTYYEQYF
15	.	.	TRBV2	TRBJ1-1	TGTGCCAGCAGTGACAGGGAAATCATGAACACTGAAGCTTTCTTT	CASSDREIMNTEAFF
20	TRBD1	.	TRBV14	TRBJ2-1	TGTGCCAGCAGCCAACCGGGACAGGGGTCCCGGGCCAGCTCCTACAATGAGCAGTTCTTC	CASSQPGQGSRASSYNEQFF
16	.	.	TRBV11-2	TRBJ2-2	TGTGCCAGCACCCTTAGGACTAACGCGAACACCGGGGAGCTGTTTTTT	CASTLRTNANTGELFF
16	.	.	TRBV5-4	TRBJ1-1	TGTGCCAGCAGCCGATGGGGGCAGGGTGGGGACACTGAAGCTTTCTTT	CASSRWGQGGDTEAFF
16	TRBD2	once	TRBV9	TRBJ2-5	TGTGCCAGCAGCGTAGTACCAGCGGGGGGATTAGAGACCCAGTACTTC	CASSVVPAGGLETQYF
15	.	.	TRBV27	TRBJ2-7	TGTGCCAGCAGTTTAAGAGACAGTTTAAGGAACGAGCAGTACTTC	CASSLRDSLRNEQYF
13	.	.	TRBV28	TRBJ2-1	TGTGCCAGCAGTTTACCCCTCCCGGGGGAGCAGTTCTTC	CASSLPLPGEQFF